The present entry profiles one T cell receptor (beta chain) with its context. The antigen is undetermined. Control samples were healthy donors' buffy coats. Generated by immunoSEQ multiplex PCR, the TCRdb table keeps only in-frame clones and is missing some. The data contain tens of thousands of clones, roughly 78% of them singletons. Germline V lookup: CDR1 SNHLY, CDR2 FYNNEI. This CDR3 is built from 14 residues. V lost 5 bases to trimming and J lost 0 bases, with 8 bases between them. The data stem from a study of STAT5B mutations in CD4+ large granular lymphocyte leukemia. Broader study findings: Compared with healthy controls (2/35), patient top clones favored TRBV06 (8/27).

The specimen was CD4+ T cells from blood buffy coats. This rearrangement joins TRBV2 to TRBJ2-1; either TRBD1 or TRBD2 may supply D (5 bases each). The sequence was obtained from a human donor in good health. CDR3: CASSWDGSYNEQFF. The CDR3 nucleotides read TGTGCCAGCAGTTGGGACGGCTCCTACAATGAGCAGTTCTTC.